The rows below give T cell receptor beta chains drawn from one sample of a study of shared clonotypes between healthy human individuals. Here immunoSEQ multiplex PCR was the method, and the copy in TCRdb shows in-frame clones only, minus some. The sample consists of 2 million to 3 million clones, 80% to 95% of them appearing once. The sample consisted of naive CD4+ T cells from PBMCs. Receptors were obtained from a man aged 18-30 years in good health. Some clones in this sample may be carry-over from other donors' samples. Each CDR3 is given with its conserved first and last residue. Each record gives: J gene, V gene, D gene, clone size, CDR3 protein, CDR3 DNA. The D gene is left open where the match is weak. Where a row states a size, it is once, few, many or the class of an expanded clone; other rows omit it.

j_call: TRBJ1-1; v_call: TRBV19; d_call: .; clone_size: .; cdr3_aa: CASSIVGRDTEAFF; cdr3_nt: TGTGCCAGTAGTATAGTGGGCAGGGACACTGAAGCTTTCTTT
j_call: TRBJ2-3; v_call: TRBV11-2; d_call: .; clone_size: once; cdr3_aa: CASSLVAGHLTDTQYF; cdr3_nt: TGTGCCAGCAGCTTAGTAGCAGGTCACCTCACAGATACGCAGTATTTT
j_call: TRBJ1-1; v_call: TRBV5-1; d_call: TRBD1; clone_size: .; cdr3_aa: CASSFPGGTEAFF; cdr3_nt: TGCGCCAGCAGCTTTCCAGGGGGCACTGAAGCTTTCTTT
j_call: TRBJ1-3; v_call: TRBV28; d_call: .; clone_size: .; cdr3_aa: CASSFRSSSGNTIYF; cdr3_nt: TGTGCCAGCAGTTTCAGGAGCTCCTCTGGAAACACCATATATTTT
j_call: TRBJ1-4; v_call: TRBV5-1; d_call: .; clone_size: .; cdr3_aa: CASSPVGLNEKLFF; cdr3_nt: TGCGCCAGCAGCCCTGTAGGGCTTAATGAAAAACTGTTTTTT
j_call: TRBJ2-7; v_call: TRBV6-6; d_call: TRBD2; clone_size: .; cdr3_aa: CASSHQAGGYEQYF; cdr3_nt: TGTGCCAGCAGTCACCAAGCGGGAGGCTACGAGCAGTACTTC
j_call: TRBJ2-6; v_call: TRBV11-3; d_call: TRBD2; clone_size: .; cdr3_aa: CASSLKPPGLTASGANVLTF; cdr3_nt: TGTGCCAGCAGCTTAAAACCTCCGGGACTAACAGCCTCTGGGGCCAACGTCCTGACTTTC
j_call: TRBJ2-3; v_call: TRBV25-1; d_call: .; clone_size: .; cdr3_aa: CASSGRDTQYF; cdr3_nt: TGTGCCAGCAGTGGGCGGGATACGCAGTATTTT
j_call: TRBJ2-1; v_call: TRBV5-4; d_call: .; clone_size: .; cdr3_aa: CASSLDGSTYNEQFF; cdr3_nt: TGTGCCAGCAGCTTGGACGGGTCAACCTACAATGAGCAGTTCTTC
j_call: TRBJ2-5; v_call: TRBV2; d_call: .; clone_size: once; cdr3_aa: CASGAAGKRETQYF; cdr3_nt: TGTGCCAGCGGGGCGGCGGGAAAGCGGGAGACCCAGTACTTC
j_call: TRBJ2-7; v_call: TRBV6-5; d_call: TRBD1; clone_size: .; cdr3_aa: CASSRTGYGSGQYF; cdr3_nt: TGTGCCAGCAGCCGGACAGGGTATGGGTCCGGGCAGTACTTC
j_call: TRBJ1-1; v_call: TRBV4-3; d_call: .; clone_size: .; cdr3_aa: CASSHLPGWQENTEAFF; cdr3_nt: TGCGCCAGCAGCCATCTCCCGGGATGGCAGGAGAACACTGAAGCTTTCTTT
j_call: TRBJ2-7; v_call: TRBV10-3; d_call: .; clone_size: .; cdr3_aa: CAIAGQGSYEQYF; cdr3_nt: TGTGCCATCGCGGGGCAGGGGTCCTACGAGCAGTACTTC
j_call: TRBJ2-5; v_call: TRBV27; d_call: TRBD2; clone_size: .; cdr3_aa: CASSTTSGNAQETQYF; cdr3_nt: TGTGCCAGCAGTACGACTAGCGGCAACGCCCAAGAGACCCAGTACTTC
j_call: TRBJ2-1; v_call: TRBV5-4; d_call: .; clone_size: .; cdr3_aa: CASSLLSRGANEQFF; cdr3_nt: TGTGCCAGCAGCTTGTTAAGCCGGGGGGCCAATGAGCAGTTCTTC
j_call: TRBJ2-1; v_call: TRBV10-1; d_call: .; clone_size: .; cdr3_aa: CASGQLYNEQFF; cdr3_nt: TGCGCCTCAGGACAGCTGTACAATGAGCAGTTCTTC
j_call: TRBJ1-4; v_call: TRBV4-1; d_call: .; clone_size: .; cdr3_aa: CASSQTGAEKLFF; cdr3_nt: TGCGCCAGCAGCCAAACAGGAGCTGAAAAACTGTTTTTT
j_call: TRBJ2-7; v_call: TRBV7-2; d_call: TRBD1; clone_size: .; cdr3_aa: CASNRAGQGGEQYF; cdr3_nt: TGTGCCAGCAACCGGGCGGGACAGGGGGGCGAGCAGTACTTC
j_call: TRBJ1-5; v_call: TRBV4-1; d_call: TRBD1; clone_size: .; cdr3_aa: CASSQGWAQGGQPQHF; cdr3_nt: TGCGCCAGCAGCCAAGGATGGGCCCAGGGGGGTCAGCCCCAGCATTTT
j_call: TRBJ1-5; v_call: TRBV4-1; d_call: .; clone_size: .; cdr3_aa: CASSQGPGDRDLTQPQHF; cdr3_nt: TGCGCCAGCAGCCAAGGCCCGGGGGACCGGGACCTCACTCAGCCCCAGCATTTT
j_call: TRBJ2-1; v_call: TRBV29-1; d_call: TRBD1; clone_size: .; cdr3_aa: CSVVRGLVGNEQFF; cdr3_nt: TGCAGCGTTGTAAGGGGGCTGGTGGGCAATGAGCAGTTCTTC
j_call: TRBJ2-6; v_call: TRBV10-3; d_call: TRBD2; clone_size: .; cdr3_aa: CAISESRGGSSGANVLTF; cdr3_nt: TGTGCCATCAGTGAGTCGCGGGGGGGCAGCTCTGGGGCCAACGTCCTGACTTTC
j_call: TRBJ1-1; v_call: TRBV4-2; d_call: .; clone_size: once; cdr3_aa: CASSQEGVGEAFF; cdr3_nt: TGTGCCAGCAGCCAAGAAGGGGTCGGTGAAGCTTTCTTT
j_call: TRBJ2-3; v_call: TRBV6-6; d_call: TRBD2; clone_size: .; cdr3_aa: CASSYRSGGSTDTQYF; cdr3_nt: TGTGCCAGCAGTTACAGGTCGGGAGGGAGCACAGATACGCAGTATTTT
j_call: TRBJ1-5; v_call: TRBV27; d_call: .; clone_size: .; cdr3_aa: CASSVQGLNQPQHF; cdr3_nt: TGTGCCAGCAGTGTACAGGGCCTCAATCAGCCCCAGCATTTT
j_call: TRBJ2-4; v_call: TRBV20-1; d_call: .; clone_size: .; cdr3_aa: CSADRKSIQYF; cdr3_nt: TGCAGTGCAGACAGGAAGTCCATTCAGTACTTC
j_call: TRBJ1-4; v_call: TRBV28; d_call: TRBD1; clone_size: .; cdr3_aa: CASSGTADEKLFF; cdr3_nt: TGTGCCAGCTCGGGGACAGCTGATGAAAAACTGTTTTTT
j_call: TRBJ2-2; v_call: TRBV2; d_call: .; clone_size: .; cdr3_aa: CASKGTPAGELFF; cdr3_nt: TGTGCCAGCAAGGGGACCCCCGCCGGGGAGCTGTTTTTT
j_call: TRBJ2-7; v_call: TRBV21-1; d_call: .; clone_size: .; cdr3_aa: CASSKALFQRESNDEQYF; cdr3_nt: TGTGCCAGCAGCAAAGCGCTTTTCCAGCGGGAGTCTAACGACGAGCAGTACTTC
j_call: TRBJ2-1; v_call: TRBV9; d_call: TRBD2; clone_size: .; cdr3_aa: CASSVELAETDRKNEQFF; cdr3_nt: TGTGCCAGCAGCGTAGAACTAGCGGAAACTGACAGGAAGAATGAGCAGTTCTTC
j_call: TRBJ1-3; v_call: TRBV9; d_call: .; clone_size: .; cdr3_aa: CASSARDHTGNTIYF; cdr3_nt: TGTGCCAGCAGCGCCCGGGACCACACCGGAAACACCATATATTTT
j_call: TRBJ2-2; v_call: TRBV7-7; d_call: TRBD2; clone_size: .; cdr3_aa: CASSVKGRTSGSASNTGELFF; cdr3_nt: TGTGCCAGCAGCGTTAAGGGACGGACTAGCGGGAGCGCTTCGAACACCGGGGAGCTGTTTTTT
j_call: TRBJ2-1; v_call: TRBV12-5; d_call: .; clone_size: once; cdr3_aa: CASGFVRDERSYNEQFF; cdr3_nt: TGTGCTAGTGGTTTCGTGCGGGACGAACGCTCCTACAATGAGCAGTTCTTC
j_call: TRBJ2-2; v_call: TRBV7-3; d_call: TRBD2; clone_size: few; cdr3_aa: CASSLMGLANTGELFF; cdr3_nt: TGTGCCAGCAGCTTAATGGGACTAGCGAACACCGGGGAGCTGTTTTTT
j_call: TRBJ2-1; v_call: TRBV28; d_call: TRBD2; clone_size: .; cdr3_aa: CASSFGGSSYNEQFF; cdr3_nt: TGTGCCAGCAGTTTTGGCGGGAGCTCCTACAATGAGCAGTTCTTC
j_call: TRBJ2-2; v_call: TRBV4-1; d_call: TRBD2; clone_size: .; cdr3_aa: CASALAAPWTGELFF; cdr3_nt: TGCGCCAGCGCGCTAGCGGCCCCGTGGACCGGGGAGCTGTTTTTT
j_call: TRBJ2-7; v_call: TRBV20-1; d_call: .; clone_size: .; cdr3_aa: CSASTGDEQYF; cdr3_nt: TGCAGTGCGTCAACAGGAGACGAGCAGTACTTC
j_call: TRBJ2-3; v_call: TRBV10-3; d_call: .; clone_size: .; cdr3_aa: CAIGSNGDTQYF; cdr3_nt: TGTGCCATCGGGTCGAACGGGGATACGCAGTATTTT
j_call: TRBJ1-1; v_call: TRBV7-2; d_call: TRBD1; clone_size: .; cdr3_aa: CASSLGRQGLNTEAFF; cdr3_nt: TGTGCCAGCAGCTTAGGGAGACAGGGATTGAACACTGAAGCTTTCTTT
j_call: TRBJ2-1; v_call: TRBV25-1; d_call: .; clone_size: .; cdr3_aa: CASSSPGGGYNEQFF; cdr3_nt: TGTGCCAGCAGTTCTCCAGGGGGGGGCTACAATGAGCAGTTCTTC